A selection of T cell receptor beta chains follows, all from one sample in a study of T cell repertoires in cytomegalovirus infection. TCRdb redid the calling of the reads with MiXCR, one entry per CDR3 protein. The sample holds more than 650,000 distinct CDR3 sequences, approximately 34% seen once. The sample comprised PBMCs. These receptor sequences come from a human donor in good health (CMV status not recorded). Some clones in this sample may be carry-over from other donors' samples. Each CDR3 is given with its conserved first and last residue. The order of the fields is CDR3 length, D gene, J gene, clone size, V gene, CDR3 protein, CDR3 DNA. A D gene is named only where the DNA matches it firmly. Part of the rows lack a size; the others show once, few, many or a class for expanded clones.

len: 15
d_gene: .
j_gene: TRBJ1-2
abundance: few
v_gene: TRBV5-4
CDR3aa: CASSLVTQGYYGYTF
CDR3nt: TGTGCCAGCAGCTTGGTAACCCAAGGGTACTATGGCTACACCTTC

len: 15
d_gene: .
j_gene: TRBJ2-7
abundance: .
v_gene: TRBV5-1
CDR3aa: CASSLGHPRSYEQYF
CDR3nt: TGCGCCAGCAGTCTCGGGCACCCTCGCTCCTACGAGCAGTACTTC

len: 13
d_gene: .
j_gene: TRBJ2-1
abundance: many
v_gene: TRBV7-6
CDR3aa: CASSLDTYNEQFF
CDR3nt: TGTGCCAGCAGCTTAGACACTTACAATGAGCAGTTCTTC

len: 17
d_gene: TRBD1
j_gene: TRBJ2-6
abundance: .
v_gene: TRBV28
CDR3aa: CASRPRQGASGANVLTF
CDR3nt: TGTGCCAGCAGGCCGCGACAGGGGGCTTCTGGGGCCAACGTCCTGACTTTC

len: 11
d_gene: .
j_gene: TRBJ1-3
abundance: few
v_gene: TRBV18
CDR3aa: CASSPSNTIYF
CDR3nt: TGTGCCAGCTCACCGAGTAACACCATATATTTT

len: 14
d_gene: TRBD1
j_gene: TRBJ2-5
abundance: few
v_gene: TRBV28
CDR3aa: CASSTTGGDETQYF
CDR3nt: TGTGCCAGCAGTACGACAGGGGGCGACGAGACCCAGTACTTC

len: 16
d_gene: .
j_gene: TRBJ2-5
abundance: .
v_gene: TRBV5-1
CDR3aa: CASSLWASEYQETQYF
CDR3nt: TGCGCCAGCAGCTTGTGGGCTAGCGAGTACCAAGAGACCCAGTACTTC

len: 18
d_gene: TRBD2
j_gene: TRBJ2-7
abundance: few
v_gene: TRBV12-3/TRBV12-4
CDR3aa: CASSSSGRADFLLREQYF
CDR3nt: TGTGCCAGCAGTTCTAGCGGGAGGGCCGATTTCCTTTTACGCGAGCAGTACTTC

len: 17
d_gene: TRBD1
j_gene: TRBJ2-4
abundance: .
v_gene: TRBV20-1
CDR3aa: CSARDWTGVMAKNIQYF
CDR3nt: TGCAGTGCTAGGGATTGGACAGGGGTAATGGCCAAAAACATTCAGTACTTC

len: 14
d_gene: .
j_gene: TRBJ1-2
abundance: .
v_gene: TRBV7-2
CDR3aa: CASSRQGQNDGYTF
CDR3nt: TGTGCCAGCAGCCGTCAAGGGCAGAACGATGGCTACACTTTC

len: 12
d_gene: .
j_gene: TRBJ1-2
abundance: few
v_gene: TRBV12-3/TRBV12-4
CDR3aa: CASRPSPGGYTF
CDR3nt: TGTGCCAGCAGACCCTCCCCCGGTGGCTACACCTTC

len: 15
d_gene: .
j_gene: TRBJ2-1
abundance: few
v_gene: TRBV5-1
CDR3aa: CASSLVPFTGNEQFF
CDR3nt: TGCGCCAGCAGCTTGGTCCCCTTTACTGGGAATGAGCAGTTCTTC

len: 16
d_gene: TRBD2
j_gene: TRBJ2-3
abundance: few
v_gene: TRBV7-8
CDR3aa: CASSDTSGGLLDTQYF
CDR3nt: TGTGCCAGCAGCGACACTAGCGGGGGGCTCCTAGATACGCAGTATTTT

len: 16
d_gene: TRBD2
j_gene: TRBJ2-1
abundance: .
v_gene: TRBV24-1
CDR3aa: CATSDPLSGTLNEQFF
CDR3nt: TGTGCCACCAGTGATCCCCTCAGCGGGACCCTCAATGAGCAGTTCTTC

len: 14
d_gene: TRBD1
j_gene: TRBJ1-3
abundance: .
v_gene: TRBV29-1
CDR3aa: CSVQDRETGNTIYF
CDR3nt: TGCAGCGTGCAAGACAGGGAGACTGGAAACACCATATATTTT

len: 16
d_gene: .
j_gene: TRBJ1-1
abundance: .
v_gene: TRBV12-3/TRBV12-4
CDR3aa: CASSLRLGQGRTEAFF
CDR3nt: TGTGCCAGCAGTTTGAGACTGGGGCAGGGTCGTACTGAAGCTTTCTTT

len: 15
d_gene: .
j_gene: TRBJ2-7
abundance: many
v_gene: TRBV5-1
CDR3aa: CASSLDGQISYEQYF
CDR3nt: TGCGCCAGCAGCTTGGATGGACAGATTAGCTACGAGCAGTACTTC

len: 16
d_gene: .
j_gene: TRBJ1-5
abundance: many
v_gene: TRBV7-2
CDR3aa: CASSLALWAADQPQHF
CDR3nt: TGTGCCAGCAGCTTAGCGCTGTGGGCAGCGGATCAGCCCCAGCATTTT

len: 14
d_gene: TRBD2
j_gene: TRBJ2-6
abundance: few
v_gene: TRBV29-1
CDR3aa: CSVGGNSGANVLTF
CDR3nt: TGCAGCGTCGGGGGGAACTCTGGGGCCAACGTCCTGACTTTC

len: 15
d_gene: .
j_gene: TRBJ1-5
abundance: .
v_gene: TRBV12-3/TRBV12-4
CDR3aa: CASSPGDSSNQPQHF
CDR3nt: TGTGCCAGCAGTCCCGGGGACTCCAGCAATCAGCCCCAGCATTTT

len: 17
d_gene: .
j_gene: TRBJ1-1
abundance: .
v_gene: TRBV19
CDR3aa: CASRQAPYDGAATEAFF
CDR3nt: TGTGCCAGTAGACAAGCCCCCTACGACGGCGCGGCGACTGAAGCTTTCTTT

len: 14
d_gene: TRBD1
j_gene: TRBJ2-7
abundance: .
v_gene: TRBV5-3
CDR3aa: CASSFTDRTYEQYF
CDR3nt: TGTGCCAGCAGCTTTACGGACAGGACCTACGAGCAGTACTTC

len: 14
d_gene: .
j_gene: TRBJ1-5
abundance: once
v_gene: TRBV28
CDR3aa: CASKAGGSNQPQQF
CDR3nt: TGTGCCAGCAAAGCTGGGGGGAGCAATCAGCCCCAGCAATTT

len: 17
d_gene: TRBD2
j_gene: TRBJ2-1
abundance: .
v_gene: TRBV5-3
CDR3aa: CASSKLPGLAGYNEQFF
CDR3nt: TGTGCCAGCAGCAAGCTCCCGGGACTAGCGGGATACAATGAGCAGTTCTTC

len: 15
d_gene: .
j_gene: TRBJ2-1
abundance: .
v_gene: TRBV24-1
CDR3aa: CATSDGPRALDEQFF
CDR3nt: TGTGCCACCAGTGATGGCCCTAGGGCACTAGATGAGCAGTTCTTC

len: 13
d_gene: .
j_gene: TRBJ1-1
abundance: .
v_gene: TRBV29-1
CDR3aa: CSAEPVMNTEAFF
CDR3nt: TGCAGCGCCGAACCAGTCATGAACACTGAAGCTTTCTTT

len: 12
d_gene: .
j_gene: TRBJ2-3
abundance: .
v_gene: TRBV20-1
CDR3aa: CSALGPTDTQYF
CDR3nt: TGCAGTGCTTTGGGCCCCACAGATACGCAGTATTTT

len: 13
d_gene: .
j_gene: TRBJ2-2
abundance: .
v_gene: TRBV20-1
CDR3aa: CSARERGVGELFF
CDR3nt: TGCAGTGCTAGAGAGAGGGGTGTCGGGGAGCTGTTTTTT

len: 15
d_gene: TRBD2
j_gene: TRBJ2-1
abundance: .
v_gene: TRBV12-3/TRBV12-4
CDR3aa: CASSQLAGFYNEQFF
CDR3nt: TGTGCCAGCAGTCAACTAGCGGGATTCTACAATGAGCAGTTCTTC

len: 13
d_gene: .
j_gene: TRBJ1-2
abundance: many
v_gene: TRBV19
CDR3aa: CASSRGRGYGYTF
CDR3nt: TGTGCCAGTAGTAGGGGTCGGGGCTATGGCTACACCTTC